This TCR beta chain was identified in a study of PD-L1 blockade in urothelial cancer. Study-level background: At some point between 2013 and 2015 therapy began: atezolizumab 1,200 mg intravenously every 3 weeks. Whole-study findings and limits: Stronger expansion of tumor-associated clones in blood at 3 weeks distinguished durable-benefit patients.

Libraries were prepared by immunoSEQ multiplex PCR; TCRdb keeps only in-frame clonotypes and omits some of them. This sample has tens of thousands of clones, with around 83% found just once. The germline gives CDR1 SNHLY, CDR2 FYNNEI. Trimming took 6 bases from V and 8 from J; bases not matched to a gene: 7. This CDR3 is built from 14 residues. As concerns this clone: Its antigen is unknown.

The sequence was obtained from a man aged 50-60 years with urothelial cancer. The V call is TRBV2, the J call TRBJ1-4; 9 positions agree with TRBD1. Sequencing used PBMCs, obtained around atezolizumab (anti-PD-L1) treatment. CDR3 in amino acids: CASRSGTGREKLFF. As DNA, the CDR3 is TGTGCCAGCAGGAGTGGGACAGGGAGGGAAAAACTGTTTTTT.